This T cell receptor beta chain originates from a study of cytomegalovirus exposure and HLA in healthy donors. This CDR3 has 16 amino acids. The germline V gene has CDR1 SEHNR and CDR2 FQNEAQ (reference sequence). Trimming cost V 6 bases and J 1 base; bases outside gene matches: 7. PCR employed 60 Vbeta and 13 Jbeta primers. Produced via immunoSEQ multiplex PCR; TCRdb's table is partial and in-frame only. The sample contains over 110,000 clones, around 80% of which appear only once. Material: PBMCs. The receptor was derived from a female donor in good health and CMV-seronegative. V and J are TRBV7-9 and TRBJ2-3; 10 positions agree with TRBD2. CDR3 bases: TGTGCCAGCAGTAGCCCCGGGACTAGCGGCACAGATACGCAGTATTTT. This translates into CASSSPGTSGTDTQYF.